The 25 T cell receptor beta chains listed next were all sequenced from one sample in a study of blood T cells in healthy people across ages. Sample-barcoded 5' priming and a J-beta primer mix drove a second PCR of about 6 to 12 cycles. TCRdb reprocessed the 5' RACE reads via MiXCR and lists one record per CDR3 protein. The profile shows 1,800,000 or so distinct CDR3 sequences, about 39% of them singletons. Sequencing was carried out using blood. The receptors were sampled from a human donor in good health.

This clonotype has only a few counts. The chain joins TRBV7-2 to TRBJ1-2; unclear D gene. This CDR3 has 13 residues. V was cut by 0 bases and J by 6 bases, with 8 bases left in between. Looked up from germline, CDR1 is SGHTA and CDR2 is FQGNSA. The CDR3, as DNA: TGTGCCAGCAGCTTAGCGGGCCTTAATGGCTACACCTTC. Translated, it gives CASSLAGLNGYTF.

This clonotype was detected only a few times. This rearrangement joins TRBV4-1 to TRBJ1-2, with 10 bases lining up with TRBD1. Losses at the gene ends were 4 bases for V and 8 bases for J; bases not matched to a gene: 13. Germline CDR1 and CDR2: MGHRA and YSYEKL. The length of the CDR3 is 16 residues. CDR3 nucleotide sequence: TGCGCCAGCAGCCTTAAACGACAGGGGGCGCCGGAAGGCTACACCTTC. Protein sequence: CASSLKRQGAPEGYTF.

This clonotype has only a few counts. The chain links TRBV28 to TRBJ2-5; 7 bases fit TRBD2. The V and J ends lost 7 bases and 4 bases, in that order; junction bases with no gene match: 6. In germline, CDR1 is MDHEN, CDR2 SYDVKM. There are 13 residues in the CDR3. The CDR3 DNA sequence: TGTGCCAGCAAGACGGGGGGTGTAGAGACCCAGTACTTC. Translating gives CASKTGGVETQYF.

The V gene is TRBV6-2 or TRBV6-3, the J gene TRBJ2-7; 8 bases match TRBD1. V was pared by 5 bases and J by 0 bases, with 15 bases of the junction left unmatched. The CDR3 covers 18 residues. CDR1 is MNHEY, CDR2 SVGEGT, per germline. The CDR3 coding sequence is TGTGCCAGCAGTGAGCCGAGCACGACCAGGGGGCACTCCTACGAGCAGTACTTC. Protein product: CASSEPSTTRGHSYEQYF.

This clonotype has more than one count but fewer than ten. The chain combines TRBV20-1 with TRBJ1-6; D uncertain. V was clipped by 6 bases and J by 6 bases, with 12 bases between them. Germline values: CDR1 DFQATT, CDR2 SNEGSKA (reference sequence). CDR3 size: 13 residues. The CDR3 DNA reads as TGCAGTGCCTCTTTAGAGTTTAATTCACCCCTCCACTTT. Its protein is CSASLEFNSPLHF.

The rearrangement joins TRBV7-9 to TRBJ2-7; tentatively, D is TRBD1 or TRBD2 (6 bases each). From germline, CDR1 is SEHNR and CDR2 FQNEAQ (reference sequence). The V gene lost 4 bases and the J gene lost 3 bases, with 19 bases spanning the gap. The CDR3 length is 16 residues. CDR3 in amino acids: CASSSSGRRGYYEQYF. Here the CDR3 DNA reads TGTGCCAGCAGCTCCAGCGGGCGCAGGGGCTACTACGAGCAGTACTTC.

This chain connects TRBV7-2 to TRBJ2-4, with D possibly TRBD1 on 5 matching bases. The last part of the DNA fits TRBJ2-7 better; the J call may be wrong. Germline lookup yields CDR1 SGHTA and CDR2 FQGNSA. CDR3 length: 14 residues. Here the CDR3 reads CASSLSRAALEQYF. The CDR3 bases are TGTGCCAGCAGCTTATCCAGGGCGGCTCTCGAGCAGTACTTC.

The chain links TRBV12-5 to TRBJ1-2; perhaps TRBD1 as D (6 bases). V lost 3 bases to trimming and J lost 6 bases, with 17 bases between them. The CDR3 is 15 amino acids. The germline V gene has CDR1 LGHNT and CDR2 FRNRAP. The CDR3 region is CASGFSLGGPHGYTF. The CDR3 DNA reads as TGTGCTAGTGGTTTCTCCCTCGGGGGGCCGCATGGCTACACCTTC. Variable domain in full (rest from reference TRBV12-5 and TRBJ1-2): DARVTQTPRHKVTEMGQEVTMRCQPILGHNTVFWYRQTMMQGLELLAYFRNRAPLDDSGMPKDRFSAEMPDATLATLKIQPSEPRDSAVYFCASGFSLGGPHGYTFGSGTRLTVV.

The genes are TRBV20-1 and TRBJ2-3; 8 nucleotides align to TRBD2. Germline trimming cut 0 bases from V and 5 bases from J; bases unmatched to any gene: 13. This CDR3 has 17 amino acids. CDR1 and CDR2 from the germline V gene are DFQATT and SNEGSKA (reference sequence). The CDR3 spells CSARDRLAGFREDTQYF. The DNA for the CDR3 is TGCAGTGCTAGAGATCGCCTAGCGGGCTTTCGAGAAGATACGCAGTATTTT.

The CDR3 nucleotides read TGCGCCAGCAGCCAGTCACTGAGACCGAGCTATGGCTACACCTTC. Translation gives CASSQSLRPSYGYTF. J is TRBJ1-2 and V is TRBV4-3, with D uncertain. The V gene's germline CDR1 is LGHNA and CDR2 YSLEER. Trimming removed 3 bases from V and 4 bases from J, with 15 bases in between. This CDR3 is 15 amino acids long.

The J gene is TRBJ1-1, the V gene TRBV10-3; a possible D gene is TRBD1 (5 bases). Trimming stripped 2 bases from V and 11 bases from J, with 9 bases between. The CDR3 length is 11 residues. Germline CDR1 reads ENHRY; CDR2 reads SYGVKD. The CDR3 loop reads CAISEQGMAFF. The CDR3 DNA is TGTGCCATCAGTGAGCAGGGAATGGCTTTCTTT.

V and J are TRBV20-1 and TRBJ2-3, with 7 bases lining up with TRBD2. The V segment lost 0 bases and the J segment 11 bases; nucleotides outside the gene matches: 8. The CDR3 length is 13 residues. Per germline, CDR1 DFQATT and CDR2 SNEGSKA (reference sequence). The CDR3 protein is CSARDGTTRVQYF. The DNA for the CDR3 is TGCAGTGCTAGAGACGGGACTACCCGGGTGCAGTATTTT.

This clonotype was counted between two and nine times. The V call is TRBV27, the J call TRBJ1-5, with 10 bases that match TRBD1. This CDR3 has 14 amino acids. Germline CDR1 MNHEY, CDR2 SMNVEV (reference sequence). The J segment lost 6 bases and the V segment lost 8 bases, leaving 7 bases of the junction unmatched. The CDR3 DNA follows: TGTGCCAGCGCCGGGACAGGGGAGGTTCAGCCCCAGCATTTT. Amino acid sequence: CASAGTGEVQPQHF.

This clonotype was counted a few times. The J gene is TRBJ2-7, the V gene TRBV6-5, with 10 bases aligning to TRBD1. This CDR3 comprises 15 residues. V gave up 6 bases and J gave up 7 bases; unmatched junction bases: 12. Germline V gives CDR1 MNHEY, CDR2 SVGAGI. The CDR3, as DNA: TGTGCCAGCAGCCGCCCGGGACAGGGGAAGGAAGAGCAGTACTTC. Translating gives CASSRPGQGKEEQYF.

V usage is TRBV7-9 and J usage is TRBJ2-7; D perhaps matches TRBD1 (6 bases). Germline V lookup: CDR1 SEHNR, CDR2 FQNEAQ (reference sequence). Trimming took off 5 bases at V and 7 bases at J, with 18 bases between the two ends. The CDR3 is made up of 14 amino acids. The CDR3 DNA is TGTGCCAGCAGCCCACCAACAGGGTCGGGTGAGCAGTACTTC. This sequence encodes CASSPPTGSGEQYF.

This rearrangement joins TRBV27 to TRBJ2-1; D call uncertain. The V and J ends lost 4 bases and 10 bases respectively, with 17 bases between them. The CDR3 has 14 amino acids. CDR1 and CDR2 (germline): MNHEY, SMNVEV (reference sequence). This CDR3 is CASSSPVVLQEQFF. The CDR3 region has the DNA TGTGCCAGCAGTTCTCCCGTGGTTCTGCAGGAGCAGTTCTTC.

The chain couples TRBV18 to TRBJ2-7, with 9 nucleotides matching TRBD1. V trimming: 5 bases; J trimming: 1 base; junction bases outside the gene matches: 6. Germline lookup yields CDR1 KGHSH and CDR2 LQKENI. This CDR3 is built from 15 residues. The chain's CDR3 is CASSVTGGKSYEQYF. CDR3 in DNA: TGTGCCAGCTCAGTTACAGGGGGCAAATCCTACGAGCAGTACTTC.

This clonotype was seen more than once but under ten times. The chain couples TRBV4-2 to TRBJ1-4; no reliable D call. Per germline, CDR1 LGHNA and CDR2 YNFKEQ. The CDR3 is made up of 14 amino acids. V dropped 0 bases and J dropped 7 bases, with 9 bases sitting between them. CDR3: CASSQEGALEKLFF. CDR3 nucleotides: TGTGCCAGCAGCCAAGAAGGTGCGCTTGAAAAACTGTTTTTT.

The gene calls are TRBV7-3 and TRBJ2-5; D is perhaps TRBD1 (5 bases). The CDR3 has 14 amino acids. The germline V gene has CDR1 SGHTA and CDR2 FQGTGA. Trimming took 0 bases from V and 11 from J, leaving 16 bases between them. CDR3 loop: CASSLTGHPHEQYF. In DNA, the CDR3 is TGTGCCAGCAGCTTAACGGGGCATCCCCATGAGCAGTACTTC.

The chain couples TRBV7-3 to TRBJ1-6, with unresolved D. The CDR3 length is 14 residues. Germline V CDR1 and CDR2: SGHTA, FQGTGA. The V gene lost 1 base and the J gene lost 7 bases, with 8 bases spanning the gap. The CDR3 sequence is CASSLRAVNSPLHF. For the CDR3, the DNA is TGTGCCAGCAGCTTAAGGGCGGTAAATTCACCCCTCCACTTT.

The genes are TRBV10-2 and TRBJ2-3; D is unresolved. Trimming took off 1 base at V and 0 bases at J, with 8 bases between the two ends. This CDR3 has 15 amino acids. The V gene's germline CDR1 is WSHSY and CDR2 SAAADI. CDR3 protein: CASSEYPDSTDTQYF. DNA for the CDR3: TGCGCCAGCAGTGAGTACCCAGATAGCACAGATACGCAGTATTTT.

The chain has TRBV20-1 and TRBJ2-3; D is uncertain. V was trimmed by 5 bases and J by 6 bases, leaving 3 bases between them. Germline-derived CDR1 and CDR2 are DFQATT and SNEGSKA (reference sequence). The CDR3 runs 9 residues. The CDR3, as DNA: TGCAGTGCTGCCGATACGCAGTATTTT. Translating gives CSAADTQYF.

CDR3 sequence reads: CASVASGANVLTF. CDR3 coding DNA: TGTGCCAGCGTTGCCTCTGGGGCCAACGTCCTGACTTTC. The chain recombines TRBV6-2 or TRBV6-3 with TRBJ2-6; D not certain. With 8 bases removed from V and 0 bases from J, the gap between germline ends came to 5 bases. Germline CDR1 MNHEY, CDR2 SVGEGT. The CDR3 length is 13 residues.

Note on this clonotype: One junction end disagrees with the germline gene, perhaps due to a read error. V is TRBV7-9 and J is TRBJ2-7; 9 bases match TRBD1. CDR3 length: 15 amino acids. The germline gives CDR1 SEHNR, CDR2 FQNEAQ (reference sequence). The CDR3 reads CASGLSGQGALEQYF. The CDR3 coding sequence is TGTGCCAGCGGCTTATCGGGACAGGGAGCCCTCGAGCAGTACTTC.

The CDR3 here is CASSLGSVRGLTNEKLFF. The CDR3, as DNA: TGTGCCAGCAGTTTGGGGTCGGTGAGAGGGTTAACTAATGAAAAACTGTTTTTT. The chain is built from TRBV12-3 or TRBV12-4 and TRBJ1-4; no clear D. The length of the CDR3 is 18 residues. V was shortened by 3 bases and J by 1 base, with 18 bases between the two germline ends.